Below are 28 T cell receptor beta chains sequenced from a single sample in a study of control samples from healthy donors and cancer patients. The repertoire was sequenced with immunoSEQ multiplex PCR; TCRdb's copy has only in-frame clones and lacks some. The sample has about 120,000 clones, approximately 91% seen once. What was sequenced was blood. The receptors here all came from a woman in her late teens or twenties in good health.

The V and J genes are TRBV28 and TRBJ2-3; 9 bases agree with TRBD2. Germline lookup yields CDR1 MDHEN and CDR2 SYDVKM. The CDR3 totals 12 residues. As DNA, the CDR3 is TGTGCTAGCGGGAGTAATACAGATACGCAGTATTTT. Encoded protein: CASGSNTDTQYF. The whole variable domain, filled in from reference TRBV28 and TRBJ2-3, reads DVKVTQSSRYLVKRTGEKVFLECVQDMDHENMFWYRQDPGLGLRLIYFSYDVKMKEKGDIPEGYSVSREKKERFSLILESASTNQTSMYLCASGSNTDTQYFGPGTRLTVL.

The rearrangement uses TRBV15 and TRBJ1-3; no clear D gene. The CDR3 totals 13 residues. Germline V lookup: CDR1 LNHNV, CDR2 YYDKDF (reference sequence). The ends were cut back, 8 bases at V and 0 bases at J, with 8 bases in the middle. CDR3 region: CATARSSGNTIYF. The CDR3 nucleotides read TGTGCCACCGCGCGGAGCTCTGGAAACACCATATATTTT.

V and J are TRBV9 and TRBJ1-4, with D unresolved. The germline gives CDR1 SGDLS, CDR2 YYNGEE. The CDR3 has 14 amino acids. Between the trimmed V and J ends, which lost 4 bases and 0 bases, there was a span of 7 bases. CDR3 nucleotides: TGTGCCAGCAGCAAAGGCGCAACTAATGAAAAACTGTTTTTT. Encoded protein: CASSKGATNEKLFF.

The chain's CDR3 is CASSLSRGVANYGYTF. The DNA of the CDR3 is TGTGCCAGCAGCTTGTCCCGAGGGGTCGCTAACTATGGCTACACCTTC. The V and J genes are TRBV5-4 and TRBJ1-2; D might be TRBD1 (5 bases). V lost 1 base to trimming and J lost 0 bases, with 13 bases between them. From germline, CDR1 is SGHNT and CDR2 YYREEE (reference sequence). This CDR3 spans 16 amino acids.

The chain has TRBV19 and TRBJ2-3; 15 bases line up with TRBD2. The CDR3 spans 18 residues. CDR1 and CDR2 from the germline V gene are LNHDA and SQIVND (reference sequence). With V trimmed by 6 bases and J by 0 bases, 7 bases remained unmatched. CDR3 in amino acids: CASRNTGLAGGSTDTQYF. Written as DNA, the CDR3 is TGTGCCAGTAGAAATACGGGACTAGCGGGGGGCAGCACAGATACGCAGTATTTT. The whole variable domain, filled in from reference TRBV19 and TRBJ2-3, reads DGGITQSPKYLFRKEGQNVTLSCEQNLNHDAMYWYRQDPGQGLRLIYYSQIVNDFQKGDIAEGYSVSREKKESFPLTVTSAQKNPTAFYLCASRNTGLAGGSTDTQYFGPGTRLTVL.

The chain couples TRBV14 to TRBJ2-7; TRBD1 is a possible D gene (6 bases). Looked up from germline, CDR1 is SGHDN and CDR2 is FVKESK. This CDR3 is 16 amino acids long. The V and J ends lost 0 bases and 5 bases respectively, with 17 bases between them. The CDR3 here is CASSQESTGFVDEQYF. The CDR3 DNA sequence: TGTGCCAGCAGCCAAGAGTCCACAGGGTTTGTGGACGAGCAGTACTTC.

This clone was found a few times. J is TRBJ2-1 and V is TRBV4-3, with D perhaps matching TRBD2 (6 bases). CDR3 length: 16 amino acids. Germline V gene sequence: CDR1 LGHNA, CDR2 YSLEER. Trimming took 0 bases from V and 0 from J, leaving 9 bases between them. The CDR3 sequence: CASSQDLAVSYNEQFF. CDR3 nucleotide sequence: TGCGCCAGCAGCCAAGATTTAGCGGTCTCCTACAATGAGCAGTTCTTC.

This rearrangement joins TRBV15 to TRBJ1-2; D call uncertain. The CDR3 sequence is 15 residues long. CDR1 LNHNV and CDR2 YYDKDF come from the germline V gene (reference sequence). V lost 0 bases to trimming and J lost 8 bases, with 16 bases between them. The CDR3 loop reads CATSRDGSSRSGYTF. The CDR3 DNA follows: TGTGCCACCAGCAGAGACGGAAGCTCACGTTCCGGCTACACCTTC. The full variable domain, its missing parts supplied by reference TRBV15 and TRBJ1-2, is DAMVIQNPRYQVTQFGKPVTLSCSQTLNHNVMYWYQQKSSQAPKLLFHYYDKDFNNEADTPDNFQSRRPNTSFCFLDIRSPGLGDTAMYLCATSRDGSSRSGYTFGSGTRLTVV.

The CDR3 bases are TGTGCCAGCAGAAGGGCAGTCAGCTCTGGGGCCAACGTCCTGACTTTC. It translates to CASRRAVSSGANVLTF. The J gene is TRBJ2-6, the V gene TRBV27; no definite D call. The germline gives CDR1 MNHEY, CDR2 SMNVEV (reference sequence). This CDR3 is 16 amino acids long. V gave up 6 bases and J gave up 0 bases, with 12 bases separating them.

J is TRBJ2-1 and V is TRBV7-2, with 11 bases lining up with TRBD2. The CDR3 sequence is 19 residues long. From germline, CDR1 is SGHTA and CDR2 FQGNSA. V shed 5 bases, J shed 0 bases, and the junction held 12 bases outside the gene matches. The chain's CDR3 is CASSIPTGTSGNSYNEQFF. The CDR3 DNA follows: TGTGCCAGCAGCATACCAACCGGGACTAGCGGAAACTCCTACAATGAGCAGTTCTTC. The whole variable domain, filled in from reference TRBV7-2 and TRBJ2-1, reads GAGVSQSPSNKVTEKGKDVELRCDPISGHTALYWYRQSLGQGLEFLIYFQGNSAPDKSGLPSDRFSAERTGGSVSTLTIQRTQQEDSAVYLCASSIPTGTSGNSYNEQFFGPGTRLTVL.

This clone was detected a few times. CDR3 loop: CASSVEPSLEGRYNEQFF. The CDR3 nucleotides read TGTGCCAGCAGCGTAGAGCCCTCCCTGGAGGGCCGCTACAATGAGCAGTTCTTC. J is TRBJ2-1 and V is TRBV9, with D possibly being TRBD2 (6 bases). The length of the CDR3 is 18 residues. Trimming cost V 0 bases and J 3 bases, with 19 bases left between them. Germline lookup yields CDR1 SGDLS and CDR2 YYNGEE.

The genes are TRBV5-1 and TRBJ2-1; D is possibly TRBD2 (5 bases). From germline, CDR1 is SGHRS and CDR2 YFSETQ. V was shortened by 1 base and J by 5 bases, with 16 bases between the two germline ends. This CDR3 has 16 amino acids. Here the CDR3 reads CASSLLIRTLNNEQFF. The CDR3 DNA sequence: TGCGCCAGCAGCTTGTTGATCAGGACTCTAAACAATGAGCAGTTCTTC.

The chain joins TRBV5-5 to TRBJ1-6; D perhaps matches TRBD1 (5 bases). Trimming removed 4 bases from V and 0 bases from J, with 14 bases in between. The CDR3 spans 17 residues. CDR1 is SGHKS, CDR2 YYEKEE, per germline (reference sequence). Written as DNA, the CDR3 is TGTGCCAGCAGCGACAGCAGGGTTAGCTCCTATAATTCACCCCTCCACTTT. This translates into CASSDSRVSSYNSPLHF. The full variable domain, rest sourced from reference TRBV5-5 and TRBJ1-6, is DAGVTQSPTHLIKTRGQQVTLRCSPISGHKSVSWYQQVLGQGPQFIFQYYEKEERGRGNFPDRFSARQFPNYSSELNVNALLLGDSALYLCASSDSRVSSYNSPLHFGNGTRLTVT.

This clone has just a few counts. The V call is TRBV7-2, the J call TRBJ2-1; 9 nucleotides agree with TRBD2. The V gene's germline CDR1 is SGHTA and CDR2 FQGNSA. The CDR3 loop spans 14 amino acids. V was clipped by 4 bases and J by 10 bases; unmatched bases: 8. This CDR3 is CASSSQYTSGEQFF. CDR3 nucleotides: TGTGCCAGCAGCTCACAGTATACTAGCGGGGAGCAGTTCTTC.

The rearrangement uses TRBV5-4 and TRBJ2-7, with TRBD2 matching over 11 bases. The CDR3 runs to 18 residues. Germline CDR1 reads SGHNT; CDR2 reads YYREEE (reference sequence). The trim removed 3 bases at V and 0 bases at J, leaving 11 bases unmatched. CDR3 loop: CASSSTLLTSGGSYEQYF. CDR3 coding DNA: TGTGCCAGCAGCTCAACCCTTTTAACTAGCGGGGGCTCCTACGAGCAGTACTTC.

This sequence joins TRBV19 and TRBJ2-5; D remains ambiguous. In germline, CDR1 is LNHDA, CDR2 SQIVND (reference sequence). The CDR3 loop spans 13 amino acids. With 5 bases removed from V and 0 bases from J, the gap between germline ends came to 7 bases. The CDR3 nucleotides read TGTGCCAGTAGTTTACGGTACCAAGAGACCCAGTACTTC. This gives the protein CASSLRYQETQYF.

This chain connects TRBV5-6 to TRBJ1-3; no clear D. From germline, CDR1 is SGHDT and CDR2 YYEEEE. The CDR3 loop spans 15 amino acids. V was cut by 4 bases and J by 0 bases, with 11 bases left in between. The CDR3 region has the DNA TGTGCCAGCAGCCTGGACTGGAGCTCTGGAAACACCATATATTTT. Protein: CASSLDWSSGNTIYF.

This rearrangement joins TRBV14 to TRBJ2-7; possibly TRBD1 for D (6 bases). Trimming removed 3 bases at V and 5 bases at J, with 17 bases between. CDR3 length: 15 residues. CDR1 is SGHDN and CDR2 is FVKESK in the germline V gene. The DNA for the CDR3 is TGTGCCAGCAGCCACTTGGGGGCGGAAATCGACGAGCAGTACTTC. Its protein product is CASSHLGAEIDEQYF.

The gene calls are TRBV4-3 and TRBJ2-7; TRBD1 might be the D (6 bases). Per the germline V gene, CDR1 is LGHNA and CDR2 is YSLEER. V was trimmed by 4 bases and J by 2 bases, leaving 12 bases between them. The length of the CDR3 is 14 residues. The CDR3 reads CASSPLQGPYEQYF. The CDR3, as DNA: TGCGCCAGCAGCCCCTTACAGGGACCCTACGAGCAGTACTTC.

The chain couples TRBV5-6 to TRBJ2-3; no firm D call. The CDR3 runs 15 residues. Germline V gene lookup returns CDR1 SGHDT and CDR2 YYEEEE. Between the trimmed V and J ends, which lost 2 bases and 0 bases, there was a span of 10 bases. The CDR3 DNA is TGTGCCAGCAGCTTCAGGAGTGGGAGCACAGATACGCAGTATTTT. Encoded protein: CASSFRSGSTDTQYF.

The V and J genes are TRBV7-2 and TRBJ2-5; tentatively, D is TRBD1 (5 bases). Germline-derived CDR1 and CDR2 are SGHTA and FQGNSA. The CDR3 is made up of 13 amino acids. Trimming shortened V by 3 bases and J by 7 bases, and 12 bases separated the two germline ends. CDR3 loop: CASSFDSSATQYF. CDR3 DNA sequence: TGTGCCAGCAGCTTCGACAGCTCAGCGACCCAGTACTTC. The entire variable domain, with the rest obtained from reference TRBV7-2 and TRBJ2-5, is as follows: GAGVSQSPSNKVTEKGKDVELRCDPISGHTALYWYRQSLGQGLEFLIYFQGNSAPDKSGLPSDRFSAERTGGSVSTLTIQRTQQEDSAVYLCASSFDSSATQYFGPGTRLLVL.

This chain uses TRBV9 with TRBJ2-3; D is possibly TRBD2 (6 bases). V lost 2 bases and J lost 2, with 12 bases in between. The CDR3 covers 15 residues. CDR1 and CDR2 (germline): SGDLS, YYNGEE. The CDR3 is CASSVGGLPTDTQYF. CDR3 bases: TGTGCCAGCAGCGTGGGGGGACTTCCCACAGATACGCAGTATTTT.

The chain carries TRBV6-5 and TRBJ1-1; tentatively, D is TRBD1 (5 bases). Trimming stripped 6 bases from V and 1 base from J, with 12 bases between. This CDR3 is built from 14 residues. Per germline, CDR1 MNHEY and CDR2 SVGAGI. The CDR3 coding sequence is TGTGCCAGCAGCCCGCAGGGAGCGAACACTGAAGCTTTCTTT. It encodes CASSPQGANTEAFF.

The V gene is TRBV7-8, the J gene TRBJ1-1; 7 bases are a match to TRBD1. The length of the CDR3 is 13 residues. J was trimmed by 1 base and V by 6 bases; bases with no gene match: 2. The germline gives CDR1 SGHVS, CDR2 FQNEAQ. The CDR3 DNA is TGTGCCAGCAGTGGACAGGCGAACACTGAAGCTTTCTTT. As protein: CASSGQANTEAFF. Drawing the rest from reference TRBV7-8 and TRBJ1-1, the complete variable domain is GAGVSQSPRYKVAKRGQDVALRCDPISGHVSLFWYQQALGQGPEFLTYFQNEAQLDKSGLPSDRFFAERPEGSVSTLKIQRTQQEDSAVYLCASSGQANTEAFFGQGTRLTVV.

J is TRBJ2-3 and V is TRBV5-6; no definite D call. CDR3 size: 11 residues. Germline assignment: CDR1 SGHDT and CDR2 YYEEEE. Trimming shortened V by 7 bases and J by 3 bases, and 6 bases separated the two germline ends. The CDR3 reads CASRRTDTQYF. The CDR3 DNA sequence: TGTGCCAGCCGCAGGACAGATACGCAGTATTTT. Complete variable domain (other parts from reference TRBV5-6 and TRBJ2-3): DAGVTQSPTHLIKTRGQQVTLRCSPKSGHDTVSWYQQALGQGPQFIFQYYEEEERQRGNFPDRFSGHQFPNYSSELNVNALLLGDSALYLCASRRTDTQYFGPGTRLTVL.

The chain joins TRBV7-3 to TRBJ2-7, with 8 bases fitting TRBD1. The CDR3 covers 17 residues. Germline CDR1 and CDR2: SGHTA and FQGTGA. Trimming cost V 2 bases and J 6 bases; bases outside gene matches: 15. CDR3 in amino acids: CASSLRPPWQGASEQYF. CDR3 nucleotides: TGTGCCAGCAGCTTACGGCCCCCTTGGCAGGGGGCTAGCGAGCAGTACTTC.

This chain joins TRBV6-5 and TRBJ1-2, with D perhaps matching TRBD1 (6 bases). V lost 9 bases and J lost 4, with 12 bases in between. The CDR3 loop spans 12 amino acids. Germline V gives CDR1 MNHEY, CDR2 SVGAGI. The CDR3 DNA sequence: TGTGCCAGTCGACAGGTTCTCTATGGCTACACCTTC. Its translation: CASRQVLYGYTF.

The rearrangement links TRBV4-2 to TRBJ1-2; D not certain. Between the trimmed V and J ends, which lost 0 bases and 4 bases, there was a span of 12 bases. The length of the CDR3 is 15 residues. From germline, CDR1 is LGHNA and CDR2 YNFKEQ. In nucleotides, the CDR3 is TGTGCCAGCAGCCAAGAACACGGACGGCCCTATGGCTACACCTTC. It translates to CASSQEHGRPYGYTF.